This T cell receptor beta chain originates from a study of technical replicates of blood from a handful of donors (TCRdb year 2017). To prepare the library, the immunoSEQ multiplex PCR assay was applied. TCRdb took this table from immuneACCESS and kept in-frame rearrangements with V and J called. Such tables lack part of the clones; where checked against another copy, unresolved V genes explain under half of the gap, and the rest is unexplained. In this sample the table shows roughly 13,000 clones, about 82% of which occur a single time. The biggest ten clones account for around 12% of the sample. Of note for this clone: Its binding antigen is unknown. No much larger clone is present one base from it, and per-base qualities are unavailable.

From cysteine to phenylalanine, the CDR3 is 15 amino acids long. The read is trimmed to its CDR3 DNA, 45 bases read in frame from base 1. As encoded in the germline V gene, CDR1 is SNHLY while CDR2 is FYNNEI. V drops 7 bases and J drops 6 bases, leaving 18 bases in between. The chain employs TRBV2 and TRBJ2-2, and perhaps TRBD1 as D gene, on 6 matching bases. This sequence originates from a human donor in good health. Sequencing input: PBMCs. The CDR3: CASMSQAQGAGELFF. The DNA is as follows: TGTGCCAGCATGTCTCAGGCACAGGGCGCCGGGGAGCTGTTTTTT.